This entry lists 15 T cell receptor beta chains sequenced from one sample in a study of control samples from healthy donors and cancer patients. This table comes from immunoSEQ multiplex PCR, and its TCRdb copy is limited to in-frame clones, with some not included. The table has some 250,000 clones, over 75% seen once. Sequenced: PBMCs. The receptors originated from an older woman with lung cancer.

The V and J genes are TRBV6-1 and TRBJ1-2; 9 bases map to TRBD1. Per germline, CDR1 MNHNS and CDR2 SASEGT. After removal of 0 bases from V and 4 bases from J, the junction contained 6 bases not matched to a gene. This CDR3 spans 16 amino acids. CDR3 residues: CASSEAPATGGYGYTF. CDR3 nucleotides: TGTGCCAGCAGTGAAGCGCCGGCGACAGGGGGCTATGGCTACACCTTC.

In nucleotides, the CDR3 is TGTGCCAGCTACCCCGGGGGTACGAACACTGAAGCTTTCTTT. Protein sequence: CASYPGGTNTEAFF. This rearrangement joins TRBV18 to TRBJ1-1, with D perhaps matching TRBD1 (5 bases). The CDR3 totals 14 residues. CDR1 and CDR2 from the germline V gene are KGHSH and LQKENI. V was shortened by 7 bases and J by 1 base, with 13 bases between the two germline ends.

V gene TRBV2 combines with J gene TRBJ1-4; D unresolved. V shed 6 bases and J shed 8 bases, with 4 bases lying between them. The CDR3 is 10 residues long. Germline V gives CDR1 SNHLY, CDR2 FYNNEI. CDR3 in amino acids: CASRAEKLFF. Here the CDR3 DNA reads TGTGCCAGCAGGGCCGAAAAACTGTTTTTT.

V is TRBV6-5 and J is TRBJ1-3, with D unresolved. Germline lookup yields CDR1 MNHEY and CDR2 SVGAGI. There are 11 residues in the CDR3. The germline V and J ends were trimmed by 7 bases and 10 bases, with 11 bases remaining between them. CDR3 amino acids: CASTNLKTIYF. DNA for the CDR3: TGTGCCAGCACCAATCTTAAAACCATATATTTT.

The V call is TRBV5-8, the J call TRBJ2-1; TRBD2 matches 10 bases. Germline V lookup: CDR1 SGHTS, CDR2 YDEGEE. The CDR3 has 15 residues. V was clipped by 6 bases and J by 5 bases; unmatched bases: 8. CDR3 DNA sequence: TGTGCCAGCACCTGGACTAGCGGAGCCCACAATGAGCAGTTCTTC. Translation: CASTWTSGAHNEQFF.

The rearrangement uses TRBV5-1 and TRBJ1-3, with D possibly matching TRBD1 (5 bases). From germline, CDR1 is SGHRS and CDR2 YFSETQ. V lost 1 base to trimming and J lost 4 bases, with 12 bases between them. The CDR3 runs to 15 residues. In DNA form, the CDR3 reads TGCGCCAGCAGCTTGACAGGCTATCCCGGAAACACCATATATTTT. Protein product: CASSLTGYPGNTIYF.

This chain links TRBV7-9 with TRBJ2-7; 8 bases align to TRBD1. Germline loops: CDR1 SEHNR, CDR2 FQNEAQ (reference sequence). CDR3 length: 15 residues. The trim removed 1 base at V and 3 bases at J, leaving 5 bases unmatched. The CDR3 coding sequence is TGTGCCAGCAGCTTAGGGACAGGGTACAACTACGAGCAGTACTTC. Amino acids: CASSLGTGYNYEQYF.

The chain carries TRBV19 and TRBJ1-2; TRBD1 is a possible D gene (5 bases). The V gene lost 7 bases and the J gene lost 5 bases, with 14 bases spanning the gap. Germline V gene sequence: CDR1 LNHDA, CDR2 SQIVND (reference sequence). This CDR3 has 13 residues. CDR3 DNA sequence: TGTGCCAGTAATCGGGACGGAATTTATGGCTACACCTTC. Translated, it gives CASNRDGIYGYTF.

A single count supports this clone. The gene calls are TRBV5-4 and TRBJ1-2, with D perhaps TRBD1 (6 bases). V lost 6 bases and J lost 8, with 20 bases in between. The CDR3 totals 14 residues. Looked up from germline, CDR1 is SGHNT and CDR2 is YYREEE (reference sequence). CDR3: CASTRWGQGGGYTF. CDR3 nucleotide sequence: TGTGCCAGCACCCGTTGGGGGCAGGGCGGCGGCTACACCTTC.

The rearrangement joins TRBV6-5 to TRBJ1-4; D uncertain. The CDR3 is 15 amino acids. Germline V CDR1 and CDR2: MNHEY, SVGAGI. With 0 bases removed from V and 0 bases from J, the gap between germline ends came to 5 bases. CDR3 protein: CASSYSEATNEKLFF. The CDR3 DNA sequence: TGTGCCAGCAGTTACTCTGAGGCAACTAATGAAAAACTGTTTTTT.

A note on this clone: Other DNA sequences from this sample encode an identical CDR3 as well. The rearrangement uses TRBV10-2 and TRBJ2-7; no clear D gene. The germline CDR1 and CDR2 sequences are WSHSY and SAAADI. V was clipped by 3 bases and J by 1 base, with 1 base between them. This CDR3 has 11 amino acids. The CDR3 loop is CASSDSYEQYF. In DNA form, the CDR3 reads TGCGCCAGCAGTGATTCCTACGAGCAGTACTTC.

The chain uses TRBV5-1 and TRBJ1-1; D not resolved. Per germline, CDR1 SGHRS and CDR2 YFSETQ. V was clipped by 2 bases and J by 3 bases, with 8 bases between them. This CDR3 has 13 amino acids. CDR3 sequence reads: CASSFDLYTEAFF. The CDR3 bases are TGCGCCAGCAGCTTTGACCTATACACTGAAGCTTTCTTT.

The chain recombines TRBV5-4 with TRBJ2-3; D call uncertain. V shed 2 bases and J shed 0 bases, with 1 base lying between them. CDR3 size: 12 residues. Germline V lookup: CDR1 SGHNT, CDR2 YYREEE (reference sequence). The CDR3 DNA is TGTGCCAGCAGCTTTAGCACAGATACGCAGTATTTT. Translation: CASSFSTDTQYF.

This chain connects TRBV3-1 (or the pseudogene TRBV3-2) to TRBJ1-1, with 8 bases aligning to TRBD1. The CDR3 is 17 residues long. The J segment lost 0 bases and the V segment lost 3 bases, leaving 9 bases of the junction unmatched. Germline CDR1 LGHDT, CDR2 YNNKEL (reference sequence). CDR3 DNA sequence: TGTGCCAGCAGCCACTCCGGACAGGGCTTCATGAACACTGAAGCTTTCTTT. Amino acid sequence: CASSHSGQGFMNTEAFF.

This clone was seen a single time. The chain has TRBV7-9 and TRBJ2-7, with 11 bases that match TRBD2. This CDR3 region has 15 residues. J lost 0 bases, V lost 5 bases, and 3 bases had no gene match. In germline, CDR1 is SEHNR, CDR2 FQNEAQ (reference sequence). The CDR3 nucleotides read TGTGCCAGCAGCCATACTAGCGGGAGCTCCTACGAGCAGTACTTC. It encodes CASSHTSGSSYEQYF.